A selection of T cell receptor beta chains follows, all from one sample in a study of spatial heterogeneity in lung cancer. Using its own MiXCR run on the 5' RACE reads, TCRdb lists one record per CDR3 protein. This repertoire shows about 120,000 distinct CDR3 sequences, 9% to 15% found once; its top ten account for 16%. The sequencing here drew on PBMCs, taken at follow-up. These receptors were obtained from a male donor with early-stage non-small cell lung cancer. Each CDR3 is given without its conserved first and last residue. Each record gives: clone size, V gene, J gene, CDR3 protein. Size values are once, few and many counts, or a class for expanded clones, and some rows have none.

clone_size: few; v_call: TRBV19; j_call: TRBJ2-5; cdr3_aa: ASTASGGPRETQY
clone_size: .; v_call: TRBV4-1; j_call: TRBJ1-6; cdr3_aa: ASSQDRPGQGNSPLH
clone_size: .; v_call: TRBV7-2; j_call: TRBJ1-5; cdr3_aa: ASSPSNNQPQH
clone_size: .; v_call: TRBV5-1; j_call: TRBJ2-3; cdr3_aa: ASSSGRGALTDTQY
clone_size: many; v_call: TRBV27; j_call: TRBJ2-3; cdr3_aa: ASSWLATDTQY
clone_size: .; v_call: TRBV7-9; j_call: TRBJ1-1; cdr3_aa: ASSLTDGLGAEAF
clone_size: few; v_call: TRBV6-5; j_call: TRBJ2-4; cdr3_aa: ASSSQGDKNIQY
clone_size: many; v_call: TRBV29-1; j_call: TRBJ2-7; cdr3_aa: SVGKRGSSYEQY
clone_size: .; v_call: TRBV15; j_call: TRBJ2-6; cdr3_aa: ATSPRASGANVLT
clone_size: few; v_call: TRBV6-5; j_call: TRBJ1-2; cdr3_aa: ASSRRQGQNYGYT
clone_size: .; v_call: TRBV7-2; j_call: TRBJ1-4; cdr3_aa: ASSLKTAEKLF
clone_size: .; v_call: TRBV20-1; j_call: TRBJ2-3; cdr3_aa: SANPLRGVASTDTQY
clone_size: many; v_call: TRBV6-4; j_call: TRBJ2-3; cdr3_aa: ASSDTAQGDTDTQY